This T cell receptor (beta chain) was captured by sequencing in a study of cytomegalovirus exposure and HLA in healthy donors listed by TCRdb under 2017. Regarding the study in general: An earlier analysis of roughly 500 of the donors reported 250 to 300 Gb of sequence data and 117 million unique TCR beta sequences from about 200 million T cells. Approximately 300 gigabases of sequencing data and around 90 million unique TCR sequences made up an early release that covered some 640 HLA-typed donors. Among the roughly 400 genotyped donors, around 81% belonged to the genetic ancestry cluster associated with self-reported Caucasian donors. The study aimed to test whether cataloging public T cell receptors could reveal signatures of past pathogen exposure. The study used immunosequencing to profile the T cell repertoires of approximately 690 subjects and linked those repertoires to cytomegalovirus serostatus. In addition to the first cohort of 666 subjects, a separate validation cohort of approximately 120 different subjects was used. To predict cytomegalovirus infection status, the study brought together high-throughput TCR immunosequencing, statistical association of individual TCRs with disease status, and machine learning. In a later analysis, previously published TCR beta repertoires from 550 to 750 donors were re-analyzed and high-resolution HLA genotyping was added so that TCR occurrence patterns could be studied. Rather than using new phenotypic data, the later analysis identified candidate immune exposures from TCR beta sequences and from how often those sequences occurred across donors. An earlier analysis of 587 of the donors used high-throughput TCR beta sequencing to judge whether each TCR beta V gene segment behaved as functional or pseudogenic. Donor age, sex, ethnicity and CMV serostatus were compiled together with the repertoire data. A later genetic analysis used genome-wide SNP genotypes for about 55% of the 666 donors, treating that subset as a discovery cohort. Every repertoire in the discovery cohort had been generated on one and the same sequencing platform. Both class I and class II loci were covered by HLA typing, at four-digit resolution. The number of donors typed differed by locus, with 629-630 for A, B, C, DRB1 and DQB1, about 500 for DQA1, 606 for DPA1, and around 450 for DPB1. Four or five DR-DQ haplotypes were handled as single units for association and clustering because linkage in the cohort was strong. Among roughly 400 genotyped donors of the cohort, an average of 235,054 unique TCR beta nucleotide sequences were sequenced per donor, 15% to 20% of them non-productive. General conclusions and limits of the study: It was suggested by the authors that the approach could potentially be generalized to other disease states and immunological phenotypes. Immune exposure information for the cohort was limited to CMV serostatus. According to a later analysis, most CMV-associated TCR beta chains appeared to be HLA-restricted, and the HLA associations seemed to be driven largely by CMV exposure. Some IMGT-functional V segments, including TRBV6-2 and TRBV6-3, could not be distinguished by the 87-base-pair reads and were therefore excluded. A later analysis reported that several top co-occurrence clusters appeared linked to parvovirus B19, influenza, CMV and Epstein-Barr virus. An earlier analysis of approximately 570 of the donors showed that most TCR beta V segments appeared in productive rearrangements either about 87% or about 30% of the time, which broadly matched IMGT annotations. A later analysis found that HLA-associated TCR beta chains were more clonally expanded and had lower generation probabilities than equally common non-associated chains. Sequencing depth was assumed to be roughly uniform across donors in the presence/absence analyses, though that assumption may not hold. Roughly 17 rarely observed V segments, including chromosome 9 orphons, were excluded from the earlier analysis of several hundred of the donors because counts were too low. Correlated functional status among segregating V segments might be attributable to linkage disequilibrium, but an unknown experimental factor could not be ruled out. Assigning TCR associations to individual alleles was difficult when HLA alleles, especially DR and DQ, strongly co-occurred. In a later genetic analysis, a missense DCLRE1C variant was associated with V-gene and J-gene trimming of TCR beta chains, and the association was replicated in an independent cohort. HLA typing was unavailable for some donors at each locus, so association tests used only the typed subset. The sequencing pipeline was judged likely to have produced a cluster of highly shared sequence variants as a technical artifact. In the study, some 160 TCR beta chains were listed as associated with cytomegalovirus. Only TCR beta chains were sequenced in this cohort, and the absence of alpha or paired-chain data limited detectable features. Most TCR sequences were observed very rarely across donors, whereas some public TCRs were present in many individuals. According to a later genetic analysis, donors in an Asian-associated ancestry cluster had fewer N-insertions in productive TCRs than the roughly 670-donor mean. At a false discovery rate of 0.05, a later analysis linked 15,000 to 20,000 TCR beta sequences to specific HLA alleles. In vitro tests confirmed that three of the cytomegalovirus-associated TCR beta chains recognize cytomegalovirus antigens. A further reported finding was that TCR beta sequences accurately predicted the HLA-A and HLA-B alleles for most subjects in the first cohort. A later analysis found that TCR association rates varied across HLA loci, with DRB1 alleles showing the most associated TCRs and HLA-C alleles the fewest. The classifier was reported to diagnose cytomegalovirus status with high specificity and sensitivity in both the original cohort and the validation cohort.

The cohort comprised some 700 healthy bone marrow donors. All cohort members were sampled while nominally healthy, although unrecorded immune exposures were likely present. The donor was CMV seropositive and belonged to the group of more than 250 seropositive cohort members. A peripheral blood sample was provided by each donor, and peripheral blood mononuclear cells were used for TCR beta sequencing. The Qiagen DNeasy Blood Extraction Kit was used to extract genomic DNA from the blood cell samples. Comments on this clone: It lacks a known antigen. Within one base of it there is no much larger clone, and no base qualities were kept.

Receptor libraries were prepared by the immunoSEQ multiplex PCR assay. For the multiplex PCR, a mixture combining 60 forward primers for TCR Vbeta segments and 13 reverse primers for TCR Jbeta segments was used. A multiplex PCR assay on genomic DNA amplified the CDR3 region of rearranged TCR beta genes. The amplified TCR beta libraries were sequenced on the Illumina HiSeq System as 87-base-pair reads. The authors' analysis ran thus. A later analysis counted some 80 million unique TCR beta chains across the 670 or so repertoires, and about 10 million of these chains were shared by at least two donors. A nearest-neighbor algorithm error-corrected the raw reads and collapsed the reads into unique sequences, merging closely related sequences to remove PCR and sequencing errors. CDR3 sequences were aligned to IMGT reference sequences to assign V, D and J gene segments. For a sequence to be retained, a match of at least six nucleotides was required to both a V gene segment and a J gene segment. Rearrangements were classified as productive when the CDR3 lacked stop codons and remained in frame with V and J, and all other rearrangements were classified as non-productive. Following IMGT convention, CDR3 was defined as the stretch from the second conserved V-encoded cysteine to the conserved J-encoded phenylalanine. The earlier analysis of fewer than 700 of the donors excluded sequences that lacked an unambiguous match to a single V gene segment. An earlier analysis of fewer than 750 of the donors called V segments functional above 56.7% productive rearrangements and segregating when the between-donor standard deviation exceeded 5%. A statistical classification framework was built to diagnose cytomegalovirus status from the catalog of TCR beta chain sequences. A later analysis assigned V and J genes by comparing TCR nucleotide sequences with IMGT/GENE-DB human TR gene sequences. A later analysis assigned CDR3 sequences and most-parsimonious VDJ recombination scenarios with the TCRdist pipeline. In a later analysis, each TCR beta chain was defined by its CDR3 amino acid sequence together with its V-gene family, and reads without a unique V-gene family were excluded. In a later analysis, nearly 600 highly shared, low-generation-probability nucleotide sequences were removed to address suspected cross-contamination and a sequencing artifact. In a later analysis, a clonal expansion index was calculated for each public chain from normalized within-repertoire ranks of inferred template counts. In a later analysis, generation probabilities were computed using a VDJ recombination model fitted to out-of-frame rearrangements, and the results were checked against IGoR. Hypergeometric tests were used in a later analysis to score TCR-TCR, TCR-HLA and TCR-CMV co-occurrence, with a repertoire-size bias correction applied to the TCR pairs. False discovery rates were estimated in a later analysis by permuting HLA or CMV assignments 20 times. In a later analysis, co-occurring TCRs were grouped with DBSCAN, and TCRdist sequence similarity was added when clustering was performed within HLA-allele-positive subsets. Co-occurrence clustering excluded repertoires with fewer than 30,000 or more than 120,000 public chains, plus five with anomalous nucleotide sharing. This is the immuneACCESS table as TCRdb keeps it, with only in-frame sequences that have V and J called. A part of the clones is gone; compared with another copy, unresolved V genes explain less than half, and the rest is unexplained. Clone size and V and J calls were adopted from that table, with D and trimming inferred from the DNA. The sample table shows over 150,000 clones, and around 75% are seen once. Jointly, the top ten make up 3% to 3.5% of the sample.

V lost 4 bases and J lost 7 bases; the stretch between them is 14 bases long. CDR1 is given as ENHRY and CDR2 as SYGVKD, both from the germline V gene. From cysteine to phenylalanine, the CDR3 is 14 amino acids long. The only DNA kept is the CDR3, 42 bases in frame from the first base. The source of this sequence is a woman aged 30 to 39 in good health and CMV-seropositive. Sequenced input: PBMCs. The sequence links TRBV10-3 to TRBJ1-5; TRBD1 is possibly the D segment (6 matching bases). The CDR3 region has the sequence CAISAGDQGQPQHF. At the DNA level, the sequence is TGTGCCATCAGTGCAGGGGATCAAGGGCAGCCCCAGCATTTT.